The clone carrying this T cell receptor (beta chain) appeared a single time. Its matching antigen is unknown. Treatment of the sample: approximately nine-day PBMC culture with coronavirus spike peptide pools or control peptides (ViraFEST assay). This CDR3 comprises 15 residues. V trimming: 2 bases; J trimming: 8 bases; junction bases outside the gene matches: 9. CDR1 is SGDLS, CDR2 YYNGEE, per germline. The Oncomine TCR Beta short-read assay was what sequenced the DNA obtained from cultured CD4+ T cells. Each CDR3 protein is one row after TCRdb ran MiXCR on the PCR reads. The sample has around 20,000 distinct CDR3 sequences; 53% are singletons. These data come from a study of vaccination and CD4 T cells after COVID-19. Background on the study: Sampling post-COVID took place a median approximately 100 days after diagnosis (range 35 to 161). Stimulation of the cells used overlapping spike peptide pools from SARS-CoV-2 and from the common cold coronaviruses HCoV-NL63, HCoV-OC43 and HCoV-229E.

This clonotype was sampled from a human donor who had recovered from COVID-19. Sequences were derived from CD4+ T cells from blood, cultured in vitro, sampled before SARS-CoV-2 vaccination. The V and J genes are TRBV9 and TRBJ2-1, with 8 bases fitting TRBD1. Here the CDR3 reads CASSVSGGEGHEQFF. The CDR3 nucleotides read TGTGCCAGCAGCGTCTCAGGGGGCGAAGGGCATGAGCAGTTCTTC.